The next 18 T cell receptor beta chains were all read from a single sample in a study of regulatory T cells in long-lasting Graves disease. This sample's time point: persistent/refractory GD, antithyroid drugs over 5 years with positive TRAb. Following extraction of RNA from PBMCs, that RNA was used to make the TCR library. Arm-PCR with iRepertoire HTBI primers amplified the CDR3 regions for these TCR beta libraries. TCRdb used MiXCR to reprocess the multiplex PCR reads, holding one entry per CDR3 protein. The sample lists 600,000 to 800,000 distinct CDR3 sequences; roughly 30% were seen once. The sample consisted of peripheral blood mononuclear cells (PBMCs), taken when the disease was refractory, from a patient treated with antithyroid drugs. The receptors derive from a female donor with Graves disease.

The V call is TRBV20-1, the J call TRBJ2-7, with 7 bases matching TRBD2. CDR1 and CDR2 from the germline V gene are DFQATT and SNEGSKA (reference sequence). V lost 3 bases, J lost 0 bases, and 5 bases stayed unmatched. This CDR3 contains 14 residues. The CDR3 loop reads CSARVGRLSYEQYF. For the CDR3, the DNA is TGCAGTGCTAGGGTCGGGAGGCTCTCCTACGAGCAGTACTTC.

This clonotype was observed once. The V gene is TRBV6-1, the J gene TRBJ1-1, with D possibly being TRBD1 (6 bases). CDR1 is MNHNS and CDR2 is SASEGT in the germline V gene. CDR3 length: 14 amino acids. Trimming shortened V by 10 bases and J by 1 base, and 16 bases separated the two germline ends. The CDR3 sequence is CATARRQENTEAFF. The CDR3 DNA reads TGTGCCACCGCTAGGCGACAGGAGAACACTGAAGCTTTCTTT.

The table lists this clonotype with many counts. This sequence joins TRBV12-3 or TRBV12-4 and TRBJ1-1; no definite D call. CDR3 size: 15 residues. Trimming cost V 5 bases and J 2 bases, with 15 bases left between them. In nucleotides, the CDR3 is TGTGCCAGCAGTCACTCCCGCGTGAGCAACACTGAAGCTTTCTTT. Translated, it gives CASSHSRVSNTEAFF.

This clonotype was picked up many times. The chain joins TRBV20-1 to TRBJ1-6; no reliable D call. Germline V gene data show CDR1 as DFQATT and CDR2 as SNEGSKA (reference sequence). There are 14 residues in the CDR3. The ends were cut back, 6 bases at V and 7 bases at J, with 16 bases in the middle. Here the CDR3 reads CSAYRDTGNSPLHF. DNA for the CDR3: TGCAGTGCGTATCGCGATACGGGGAATTCACCCCTCCACTTT.

The rearrangement links TRBV19 to TRBJ1-1; the D is unclear. The germline gives CDR1 LNHDA, CDR2 SQIVND (reference sequence). The CDR3 sequence is 14 residues long. V was shortened by 3 bases and J by 1 base, with 9 bases between the two germline ends. The CDR3 loop reads CASSITAGNTEAFF. DNA of the CDR3: TGTGCCAGTAGTATTACCGCAGGGAACACTGAAGCTTTCTTT.

This chain uses TRBV27 with TRBJ1-2; weak D call: TRBD1 (6 bases). This CDR3 spans 17 amino acids. Germline CDR1 is MNHEY and CDR2 is SMNVEV (reference sequence). Between the trimmed V and J ends, which lost 0 bases and 2 bases, there was a span of 16 bases. The DNA for the CDR3 is TGTGCCAGCAGTTTATCGGTTGGGGGGGGCCAAAACTATGGCTACACCTTC. It encodes CASSLSVGGGQNYGYTF.

This clonotype was detected a few times. This chain uses TRBV7-9 with TRBJ1-1; weak D call: TRBD1 (6 bases). CDR3 length: 19 residues. Trimming left V 5 bases short and J 0 bases short, with 25 bases between. In germline, CDR1 is SEHNR, CDR2 FQNEAQ (reference sequence). The CDR3 DNA reads TGTGCCAGCAGCCCGGAAACAGGGTTCCGTGGCACTATGAACACTGAAGCTTTCTTT. It specifies CASSPETGFRGTMNTEAFF.

This clonotype was counted between two and nine times. The chain couples TRBV5-1 to TRBJ2-7, with 11 nucleotides matching TRBD2. This CDR3 comprises 18 residues. The J segment lost 5 bases and the V segment lost 0 bases, leaving 13 bases of the junction unmatched. CDR1 is SGHRS and CDR2 is YFSETQ in the germline V gene. The CDR3 loop is CASSLGLAGGPRTDEQYF. The CDR3 DNA is TGCGCCAGCAGCTTGGGGCTAGCGGGAGGTCCACGTACGGACGAGCAGTACTTC.

As to this clonotype: The CDR3 does not end in the conserved phenylalanine or tryptophan, so this is likely a read error. V is TRBV6-1 and J is TRBJ2-7; TRBD1 aligns across 7 bases. Trimming cost V 6 bases and J 2 bases; bases outside gene matches: 13. This CDR3 is built from 16 residues. CDR1 and CDR2 (germline): MNHNS, SASEGT. This chain's CDR3 is CASSSSLQGTAYEQYL. The CDR3 DNA follows: TGTGCCAGCAGCTCCTCTCTACAGGGGACAGCCTACGAGCAGTACCTC.

The chain is built from TRBV29-1 and TRBJ2-7, with D possibly called TRBD1 or TRBD2 (5 bases each). Trimming stripped 6 bases from V and 3 bases from J, with 12 bases between. This CDR3 region has 12 residues. Per the germline V gene, CDR1 is SQVTM and CDR2 is ANQGSEA. In DNA form, the CDR3 reads TGCAGCGTCAACCGGGACGGCTACGAGCAGTACTTC. This gives the protein CSVNRDGYEQYF.

This clonotype was counted at least ten times. The chain combines TRBV2 with TRBJ1-6; 8 bases fit TRBD1. Losses at the gene ends were 8 bases for V and 7 bases for J; bases not matched to a gene: 4. CDR1 SNHLY and CDR2 FYNNEI come from the germline V gene. The CDR3 consists of 13 residues. The CDR3 DNA reads TGTGCCAGCCGGGACAGGCCGAATTCACCCCTCCACTTT. Amino acids: CASRDRPNSPLHF.

In its sample, this clonotype was seen a few times. V usage is TRBV5-1 and J usage is TRBJ1-1; D possibly corresponds to TRBD1 (5 bases). This CDR3 contains 13 residues. The V end was cut by 3 bases, the J end by 11 bases, with 17 bases between. Germline CDR1 reads SGHRS; CDR2 reads YFSETQ. CDR3 sequence reads: CASSSQGGRNAFF. CDR3 in DNA: TGCGCCAGCAGCTCCCAGGGAGGCAGGAATGCTTTCTTT.

V and J are TRBV11-2 and TRBJ1-1; the D is unclear. Deletions cut 5 bases from V and 1 base from J, with 11 bases between. The CDR3 has 14 residues. Germline values: CDR1 SGHAT, CDR2 FQNNGV. The DNA for the CDR3 is TGTGCCAGCAGCCAATACAGCAGGAACACTGAAGCTTTCTTT. This gives the protein CASSQYSRNTEAFF.

J is TRBJ1-2 and V is TRBV15; no definite D call. Germline V gene lookup returns CDR1 LNHNV and CDR2 YYDKDF (reference sequence). Trimming took off 6 bases at V and 8 bases at J, with 19 bases between the two ends. The CDR3 is 14 residues long. CDR3 region: CATREGPFYEGYTF. CDR3 bases: TGTGCCACCAGAGAAGGGCCGTTTTATGAGGGCTACACCTTC.

The chain carries TRBV5-1 and TRBJ1-1, with D hard to call. CDR1 is SGHRS and CDR2 is YFSETQ in the germline V gene. CDR3 length: 11 residues. V lost 0 bases to trimming and J lost 11 bases, with 8 bases between them. The CDR3 DNA is TGCGCCAGCAGCTTGGACAGTTTGGCTTTCTTT. It encodes CASSLDSLAFF.

This clonotype was observed a few times. This chain links TRBV5-1 with TRBJ1-2; perhaps TRBD1 as D (5 bases). The CDR3 consists of 14 residues. The V gene lost 4 bases and the J gene lost 5 bases, with 15 bases spanning the gap. The germline CDR1 and CDR2 sequences are SGHRS and YFSETQ. CDR3 bases: TGCGCCAGCAGCCCTGCGGGGGGGACGTATGGCTACACCTTC. Residues: CASSPAGGTYGYTF.

This rearrangement joins TRBV6-2 or TRBV6-3 to TRBJ1-1; no reliable D call. The CDR3 runs 13 residues. The V end was cut by 7 bases, the J end by 3 bases, with 12 bases between. Germline-derived CDR1 and CDR2 are MNHEY and SVGEGT. The CDR3 sequence is CASTPGRDTEAFF. The CDR3 DNA sequence: TGTGCCAGCACCCCCGGGCGAGACACTGAAGCTTTCTTT.

CDR3 region: CASSPVGGLGPQHF. Here the CDR3 DNA reads TGTGCCAGCAGCCCTGTGGGGGGCCTGGGGCCCCAGCATTTT. This sequence joins TRBV12-3 or TRBV12-4 and TRBJ1-5, with a tentative D call TRBD1 (6 bases). V dropped 6 bases and J dropped 9 bases, with 18 bases sitting between them. The CDR3 is 14 amino acids.